The 30 T cell receptor beta chains given below trace back to one sample, sequenced in a study of identifying expanded T cells in peripheral blood. Profiling relied on immunoSEQ multiplex PCR, and the TCRdb table lists in-frame clones only, not all of them. Of fewer than 65,000 clones in the sample, roughly 86% are singletons; the top ten hold roughly 5%. Specimen: blood. These receptors all come from a person between 18 and 75 years old in good health.

The chain recombines TRBV10-3 with TRBJ1-1; D is ambiguous. Germline values: CDR1 ENHRY, CDR2 SYGVKD. The length of the CDR3 is 13 residues. The V end lost 4 bases, the J end lost 5 bases, and 11 bases lay between the germline ends. In nucleotides, the CDR3 is TGTGCCATCAGTGTGGGCGGAGGGACTGAAGCTTTCTTT. Translated: CAISVGGGTEAFF.

In this sample, this clone turned up once. This chain uses TRBV4-1 with TRBJ1-4; 8 nucleotides line up with TRBD1. The CDR3 length is 16 residues. The V segment lost 4 bases and the J segment 8 bases; nucleotides outside the gene matches: 12. CDR1 MGHRA and CDR2 YSYEKL come from the germline V gene. The CDR3 sequence: CASSRYLTGEREKLFF. DNA of the CDR3: TGCGCCAGCAGCCGCTACCTGACAGGGGAACGGGAAAAACTGTTTTTT.

The rearrangement joins TRBV5-6 to TRBJ1-2; tentative D call: TRBD1 (5 bases). From germline, CDR1 is SGHDT and CDR2 YYEEEE. V lost 0 bases, J lost 8 bases, and 14 bases lay in between. The CDR3 extends over 14 amino acids. The CDR3, as DNA: TGTGCCAGCAGCTTGGGAGGTATGGACACCGGCTACACCTTC. It specifies CASSLGGMDTGYTF.

The chain is built from TRBV5-1 and TRBJ1-2; D perhaps matches TRBD1 (6 bases). Trimming stripped 5 bases from V and 7 bases from J, with 12 bases between. This CDR3 spans 12 amino acids. Germline values: CDR1 SGHRS, CDR2 YFSETQ. CDR3 sequence (DNA): TGCGCCAGCAGGACGGGACAATTTGGCTACACCTTC. Translating it yields CASRTGQFGYTF.

The rearrangement links TRBV5-1 to TRBJ2-2; a weak D match, TRBD2 (6 bases). Trimming shortened V by 4 bases and J by 4 bases, and 14 bases separated the two germline ends. CDR1 SGHRS and CDR2 YFSETQ come from the germline V gene. This CDR3 spans 15 amino acids. The CDR3 coding sequence is TGCGCCAGCAGCCCTGGGGGGTCGAGCACCGGGGAGCTGTTTTTT. Its translation is CASSPGGSSTGELFF.

V usage is TRBV30 and J usage is TRBJ2-1, with D possibly TRBD1 on 6 matching bases. The V gene's germline CDR1 is GTSNPN and CDR2 SVGIG (reference sequence). Between the trimmed V and J ends, which lost 0 bases and 6 bases, there was a span of 15 bases. The CDR3 is 15 residues long. CDR3 in amino acids: CAWSVQQGQANEQFF. The CDR3, as DNA: TGTGCCTGGAGTGTACAACAGGGTCAGGCCAATGAGCAGTTCTTC.

A few counts support this clone. The chain combines TRBV6-5 with TRBJ1-2; 7 bases match TRBD1. CDR1 MNHEY and CDR2 SVGAGI come from the germline V gene. This CDR3 is 12 amino acids long. J lost 7 bases, V lost 8 bases, and 7 bases had no gene match. CDR3 nucleotide sequence: TGTGCCAGCCCTCAGGGGGGATCTGGCTACACCTTC. Its translation is CASPQGGSGYTF.

The chain combines TRBV29-1 with TRBJ2-7; D is possibly TRBD1 (5 bases). Trimming took 3 bases from V and 0 from J, leaving 15 bases between them. Germline CDR1 SQVTM, CDR2 ANQGSEA. CDR3 length: 15 residues. The CDR3 is CSVEVAGQSSYEQYF. The DNA of the CDR3 is TGCAGCGTTGAGGTGGCAGGGCAGAGCTCCTACGAGCAGTACTTC.

The rearrangement links TRBV5-1 to TRBJ2-1, with D perhaps TRBD2 (5 bases). The CDR3 length is 12 residues. V shed 6 bases and J shed 6 bases, with 10 bases lying between them. Germline CDR1 is SGHRS and CDR2 is YFSETQ. CDR3 DNA sequence: TGCGCCAGCACAGGAGGCGGCAATGAGCAGTTCTTC. Residues: CASTGGGNEQFF.

This sequence joins TRBV11-1 and TRBJ2-3; maybe TRBD2 (5 bases). This CDR3 is 14 amino acids long. V was trimmed by 5 bases and J by 2 bases, leaving 11 bases between them. CDR1 is SGHAT and CDR2 is FQDESV in the germline V gene (reference sequence). The CDR3 nucleotides are TGTGCCAGCAGCCGAGGGATTTCCACAGATACGCAGTATTTT. It translates to CASSRGISTDTQYF.

The chain combines TRBV13 with TRBJ2-5, with 8 bases fitting TRBD1. After removal of 1 base from V and 1 base from J, the junction contained 5 bases not matched to a gene. Per the germline V gene, CDR1 is PRHDT and CDR2 is FYEKMQ (reference sequence). The CDR3 has 16 amino acids. The CDR3 DNA is TGTGCCAGCAGCTTAGCCGGACAGGGACGCCAAGAGACCCAGTACTTC. This sequence encodes CASSLAGQGRQETQYF.

CDR3 nucleotides: TGTGCCACCAGCAGTCGGACTGACAGGGGGCGCGACTATGGCTACACCTTC. Its protein is CATSSRTDRGRDYGYTF. The gene calls are TRBV15 and TRBJ1-2; TRBD1 matches at 10 bases. The germline CDR1 and CDR2 sequences are LNHNV and YYDKDF (reference sequence). The CDR3 covers 17 residues. J was trimmed by 3 bases and V by 3 bases; bases with no gene match: 10.

This chain joins TRBV14 and TRBJ2-6, with 8 positions matching TRBD1. In germline, CDR1 is SGHDN, CDR2 FVKESK. V dropped 3 bases and J dropped 1; count of bases not matched to a gene: 8. The CDR3 has 18 residues. As DNA, the CDR3 is TGTGCCAGCAGCCACGTTAGGACAGGGTCATCTGGGGCCAACGTCCTGACTTTC. It codes for CASSHVRTGSSGANVLTF.

This chain joins TRBV4-2 and TRBJ2-1, with 15 bases aligning to TRBD2. Germline V lookup: CDR1 LGHNA, CDR2 YNFKEQ. The CDR3 runs to 20 residues. V shed 4 bases, J shed 0 bases, and the junction held 10 bases outside the gene matches. The CDR3, as DNA: TGTGCCAGCAGCCTTACCGGGACTAGCGGGAGGCCGAGCTCCTACAATGAGCAGTTCTTC. It yields the protein CASSLTGTSGRPSSYNEQFF.

This clone was counted between two and nine times. The chain carries TRBV28 and TRBJ1-4, with 7 positions matching TRBD1. The CDR3 extends over 14 amino acids. The germline CDR1 and CDR2 sequences are MDHEN and SYDVKM. V shed 6 bases, J shed 8 bases, and the junction held 9 bases outside the gene matches. CDR3 in amino acids: CASRYRGRAEKLFF. DNA for the CDR3: TGTGCCAGCAGGTACAGGGGCCGAGCGGAAAAACTGTTTTTT.

The V gene is TRBV5-4, the J gene TRBJ2-1; TRBD2 might be the D (5 bases). V was cut by 0 bases and J by 5 bases, with 12 bases left in between. The germline V gene encodes CDR1 SGHNT and CDR2 YYREEE (reference sequence). The CDR3 consists of 15 residues. The CDR3 reads CASSLEIAKDNEQFF. CDR3 DNA: TGTGCCAGCAGCTTGGAGATAGCGAAAGACAATGAGCAGTTCTTC.

The rearrangement joins TRBV12-5 to TRBJ2-1; 10 nucleotides agree with TRBD2. The length of the CDR3 is 15 residues. The J segment lost 6 bases and the V segment lost 6 bases, leaving 8 bases of the junction unmatched. From germline, CDR1 is LGHNT and CDR2 FRNRAP. CDR3 nucleotide sequence: TGTGCTAGTGGACGAAGCGGGGGGGCTTCCAATGAGCAGTTCTTC. Translated, it gives CASGRSGGASNEQFF.

The chain couples TRBV29-1 to TRBJ1-1; TRBD1 agrees at 8 bases. This CDR3 has 12 amino acids. The V and J ends lost 7 bases and 4 bases, in that order; junction bases with no gene match: 5. Per germline, CDR1 SQVTM and CDR2 ANQGSEA. This CDR3 reads CSGAQGGTEAFF. For the CDR3, the DNA is TGCAGCGGAGCACAGGGGGGCACTGAAGCTTTCTTT.

The V call is TRBV28, the J call TRBJ2-2; no reliable D call. The germline CDR1 and CDR2 sequences are MDHEN and SYDVKM. The CDR3 totals 12 residues. CDR3 sequence (DNA): TGTGCGGGTTGGGCGAACACCGGGGAGCTGTTTTTT. This codes for CAGWANTGELFF.

The CDR3, as DNA: TGTGCCAGCAGCAAACGGGGACAAGAGAATGAAAAACTGTTTTTT. This encodes CASSKRGQENEKLFF. The V gene is TRBV9, the J gene TRBJ1-4; D may be TRBD1 (6 bases). Looked up from germline, CDR1 is SGDLS and CDR2 is YYNGEE. This CDR3 has 15 amino acids. The V gene lost 4 bases and the J gene lost 5 bases, with 15 bases spanning the gap.

V gene TRBV30 combines with J gene TRBJ1-3, with 8 bases identical to TRBD1. The CDR3 has 14 amino acids. From germline, CDR1 is GTSNPN and CDR2 SVGIG (reference sequence). The V and J ends lost 0 bases and 7 bases, in that order; junction bases with no gene match: 5. The CDR3 sequence: CAWSVDRGRNTIYF. Here the CDR3 DNA reads TGTGCCTGGAGTGTTGACAGGGGTCGTAACACCATATATTTT.

The gene calls are TRBV2 and TRBJ2-1; 7 nucleotides match TRBD1. The CDR3 covers 14 residues. Germline-derived CDR1 and CDR2 are SNHLY and FYNNEI. The trim removed 5 bases at V and 4 bases at J, leaving 5 bases unmatched. This chain's CDR3 is CASSPGTVYNEQFF. CDR3 nucleotide sequence: TGTGCCAGCAGTCCCGGGACAGTATACAATGAGCAGTTCTTC. Based on the CDR3 plus reference TRBV2 and TRBJ2-1, the full variable domain is EPEVTQTPSHQVTQMGQEVILRCVPISNHLYFYWYRQILGQKVEFLVSFYNNEISEKSEIFDDQFSVERPDGSNFTLKIRSTKLEDSAMYFCASSPGTVYNEQFFGPGTRLTVL.

V is TRBV18 and J is TRBJ1-5; unclear D gene. This CDR3 region has 16 residues. CDR1 KGHSH and CDR2 LQKENI come from the germline V gene. With 6 bases removed from V and 3 bases from J, the gap between germline ends came to 18 bases. In nucleotides, the CDR3 is TGTGCCAGCTCCCGTATCGCGGTGGGGTCCAATCAGCCCCAGCATTTT. Protein product: CASSRIAVGSNQPQHF. The variable domain in full, with the rest retrieved from reference TRBV18 and TRBJ1-5, is NAGVMQNPRHLVRRRGQEARLRCSPMKGHSHVYWYRQLPEEGLKFMVYLQKENIIDESGMPKERFSAEFPKEGPSILRIQQVVRGDSAAYFCASSRIAVGSNQPQHFGDGTRLSIL.

The CDR3 sequence: CSVAKSQETQYF. CDR3 nucleotide sequence: TGCAGCGTTGCCAAATCCCAAGAGACCCAGTACTTC. The chain employs TRBV29-1 and TRBJ2-5; D is unresolved. The CDR3 is made up of 12 amino acids. Trimming took 4 bases from V and 1 from J, leaving 7 bases between them. Germline V CDR1 and CDR2: SQVTM, ANQGSEA.

The chain combines TRBV2 with TRBJ1-4; D unclear. This CDR3 has 13 amino acids. The ends were cut back, 7 bases at V and 5 bases at J, with 11 bases in the middle. Germline CDR1 and CDR2: SNHLY and FYNNEI. The CDR3 region is CASNLGRNEKLFF. Here the CDR3 DNA reads TGTGCCAGCAACCTTGGGCGAAATGAAAAACTGTTTTTT.

The V gene is TRBV7-9, the J gene TRBJ1-1, with D possibly matching TRBD1 (6 bases). Trimming removed 5 bases from V and 0 bases from J, with 19 bases in between. The CDR3 has 17 amino acids. The V gene's germline CDR1 is SEHNR and CDR2 FQNEAQ (reference sequence). CDR3 region: CASSPRPDREMNTEAFF. CDR3 nucleotide sequence: TGTGCCAGCAGCCCCCGCCCGGACAGAGAAATGAACACTGAAGCTTTCTTT.

This clone was detected only a few times. This sequence joins TRBV6-1 and TRBJ1-1; D is ambiguous. This CDR3 has 13 residues. Germline V gives CDR1 MNHNS, CDR2 SASEGT. The V gene lost 6 bases and the J gene lost 1 base, with 9 bases spanning the gap. This CDR3 is CASREKENTEAFF. The CDR3 nucleotides read TGTGCCAGCAGAGAAAAAGAGAACACTGAAGCTTTCTTT.

The chain carries TRBV6-1 and TRBJ2-7; D unclear. The CDR3 loop spans 15 amino acids. Germline loops: CDR1 MNHNS, CDR2 SASEGT. The ends were cut back, 3 bases at V and 3 bases at J, with 15 bases in the middle. CDR3 nucleotide sequence: TGTGCCAGCAGTGATCACATCGATGCGAGCTACGAGCAGTACTTC. It codes for CASSDHIDASYEQYF.

J is TRBJ2-5 and V is TRBV15; tentative D call: TRBD2 (6 bases). V lost 4 bases to trimming and J lost 2 bases, with 17 bases between them. The CDR3 is 16 amino acids. The germline V gene has CDR1 LNHNV and CDR2 YYDKDF (reference sequence). The CDR3 here is CATSKGRGSGQETQYF. DNA for the CDR3: TGTGCCACCAGCAAAGGTCGGGGGAGTGGGCAAGAGACCCAGTACTTC.

In this sample, this clone turned up a few times. The rearrangement joins TRBV4-2 to TRBJ2-7; 9 bases align to TRBD1. V lost 8 bases, J lost 2 bases, and 10 bases stayed unmatched. CDR1 is LGHNA, CDR2 YNFKEQ, per germline. CDR3 size: 15 residues. CDR3 region: CASRETGTGPYEQYF. The CDR3 DNA reads as TGTGCCAGCCGCGAGACCGGGACAGGGCCCTACGAGCAGTACTTC.